Each of the 17 T cell receptor beta chains below was sequenced from the same sample in a study of blood T cells in healthy people across ages (dated by TCRdb to between 2014 and 2017). Library preparation used 5' RACE. The instrument given in TCRdb is Illumina HiSeq 2500. A second roughly 7 to 11 cycle PCR used a sample-barcoded 5' primer and a J-beta primer mix. TCRdb reanalyzed the raw reads on its own, using fastp at Q25 for trimming and MiXCR for clone calling, and kept in-frame beta chains. All rows with the same CDR3 protein become a single entry with the most common DNA and genes. This sample holds about 650,000 distinct CDR3 sequences; about 32% were observed only once. Jointly, the top ten make up 15% to 17% of the sample. Sequences were obtained from blood. These receptors were collected from a woman over 75 in good health. Donor details come from another sample of the same person, matched by shared clones.

Turning to this clonotype: The junction does not match germline at one end; this may be a read error. The chain carries TRBV6-1 and TRBJ1-5; tentatively, D is TRBD1 (6 bases). Germline V gene data show CDR1 as MNHNS and CDR2 as SASEGT. The CDR3 runs to 15 residues. In nucleotides, the CDR3 is TGTGCCAGCAGGGACCAGGGGAGACGCAATCGGCCCCAGCATTTT. Translated, it gives CASRDQGRRNRPQHF.

The V and J genes are TRBV12-3 or TRBV12-4 and TRBJ2-2; D is unclear. The CDR3 runs 14 residues. The V and J ends lost 3 bases and 4 bases respectively, with 9 bases between them. DNA for the CDR3: TGTGCCAGCAGTTTGATACTGCGCACCGGGGAGCTGTTTTTT. Protein: CASSLILRTGELFF.

Regarding this clonotype: Sequence at one end of the junction differs from germline and may be a read error. The CDR3, as DNA: TGTGCTAGCAGCCCCTCTACAGGGGTGGCCGGGGAGCTGTTTTTT. Protein: CASSPSTGVAGELFF. This chain joins TRBV7-7 and TRBJ2-2; 7 bases match TRBD1. The CDR3 is made up of 15 amino acids. The germline V gene has CDR1 SSHAT and CDR2 FNYEAQ (reference sequence).

The rearrangement joins TRBV21-1 to TRBJ2-7; the table's D call, TRBD1, has no DNA check behind it. TRBV21-1 is labeled a pseudogene. The CDR3 covers 20 residues. The CDR3 protein is CASSKVGGDRAAQPAYEQYF. CDR3 DNA: TGTGCCAGCAGCAAAGTTGGGGGGGACAGGGCCGCTCAGCCTGCCTACGAGCAGTACTTC.

The rearrangement links TRBV9 to TRBJ1-1; D is uncertain. This CDR3 region has 15 residues. V lost 0 bases and J lost 4, with 13 bases in between. In germline, CDR1 is SGDLS, CDR2 YYNGEE. CDR3 region: CASSVVVGRGTEAFF. Here the CDR3 DNA reads TGTGCCAGCAGCGTAGTAGTCGGGAGAGGCACTGAAGCTTTCTTT.

This clonotype was seen once. The chain has TRBV5-4 and TRBJ2-7; maybe TRBD2 (6 bases). V lost 4 bases and J 10 bases, leaving 21 bases between the germline ends. Germline values: CDR1 SGHNT, CDR2 YYREEE (reference sequence). The CDR3 is 14 residues long. CDR3 bases: TGTGCCAGCAGCGGGGGGACCAAGGGCGCTTCCCAGTACTTC. Its translation: CASSGGTKGASQYF.

At least ten counts were recorded for this clonotype. The chain has TRBV5-5 and TRBJ2-7; no reliable D call. Germline CDR1 reads SGHKS; CDR2 reads YYEKEE (reference sequence). The CDR3 runs to 12 residues. Trimming pared 0 bases from V and 2 bases from J, leaving 3 bases between. The DNA for the CDR3 is TGTGCCAGCAGCTTGGTAACCTACGAGCAGTACTTC. Encoded protein: CASSLVTYEQYF.

The rearrangement joins TRBV5-1 to TRBJ1-1; D gene ambiguous. Germline CDR1 is SGHRS and CDR2 is YFSETQ. The CDR3 extends over 13 amino acids. Trimming took 4 bases from V and 8 from J, leaving 15 bases between them. The CDR3 is CASSPPPGTEAFF. CDR3 coding DNA: TGCGCCAGCAGCCCTCCGCCGGGAACCGAAGCTTTCTTT.

A note on this clonotype: Possible read error: a much larger clone is one base away. The V and J genes are TRBV20-1 and TRBJ2-7; a possible D gene is TRBD2 (7 bases). Germline assignment: CDR1 DFQATT and CDR2 SNEGSKA (reference sequence). This CDR3 comprises 14 residues. The CDR3 here is CSAGDPGGRYEQYF. In DNA, the CDR3 is TGCAGTGCTGGAGATCCGGGGGGCCGATACGAGCAGTACTTC.

As to this clonotype: The junction does not match germline at one end; this may be a read error. J is TRBJ1-1 and V is TRBV6-6; D remains ambiguous. The CDR3 extends over 13 amino acids. The germline CDR1 and CDR2 sequences are MNHNY and SVGAGI (reference sequence). The CDR3 nucleotides are TGTGCCAGCAGCCTAGGGTACCCCACTCAAGCTTTCTTT. Translating it yields CASSLGYPTQAFF.

The chain employs TRBV25-1 and TRBJ1-1; tentatively, D is TRBD1 (5 bases). Trimming stripped 6 bases from V and 3 bases from J, with 8 bases between. Germline V CDR1 and CDR2: MGHDK, SYGVNS. The length of the CDR3 is 12 residues. The CDR3 region is CASREGDTEAFF. The DNA of the CDR3 is TGTGCCAGCAGGGAAGGGGACACTGAAGCTTTCTTT.

The rearrangement joins TRBV20-1 to TRBJ2-2; unclear D gene. The V end was cut by 3 bases, the J end by 6 bases, with 8 bases between. Per germline, CDR1 DFQATT and CDR2 SNEGSKA (reference sequence). The CDR3 covers 12 residues. The CDR3 is CSARQAPGELFF. Written as DNA, the CDR3 is TGCAGTGCTAGGCAGGCTCCCGGGGAGCTGTTTTTT.

This clonotype has more than one count but fewer than ten. V and J are TRBV7-2 and TRBJ2-1; D gene uncertain. V was trimmed by 2 bases and J by 10 bases, leaving 18 bases between them. In germline, CDR1 is SGHTA, CDR2 FQGNSA. The CDR3 has 15 residues. The CDR3 spells CASSLLGGQSGEQFF. The CDR3 DNA is TGTGCCAGCAGCTTACTTGGCGGTCAGTCGGGCGAGCAGTTCTTC.

J is TRBJ2-7 and V is TRBV5-1; the D gene is possibly TRBD1 (6 bases). Looked up from germline, CDR1 is SGHRS and CDR2 is YFSETQ. The CDR3 has 16 amino acids. V was shortened by 4 bases and J by 0 bases, with 17 bases between the two germline ends. CDR3 in DNA: TGCGCCAGCAGCCTGGGGGCAGGGATCCTCTCCTACGAGCAGTACTTC. This encodes CASSLGAGILSYEQYF. Using reference TRBV5-1 and TRBJ2-7 for the parts outside the CDR3, the full variable domain is KAGVTQTPRYLIKTRGQQVTLSCSPISGHRSVSWYQQTPGQGLQFLFEYFSETQRNKGNFPGRFSGRQFSNSRSEMNVSTLELGDSALYLCASSLGAGILSYEQYFGPGTRLTVT.

This clonotype was counted many times. CDR3 in amino acids: CASSPQGRGPSYEQYF. CDR3 in DNA: TGTGCCAGCAGTCCCCAAGGCAGGGGGCCCTCCTACGAGCAGTACTTC. The chain recombines TRBV6-2 or TRBV6-3 with TRBJ2-7, with TRBD1 identical over 8 bases. V lost 5 bases, J lost 0 bases, and 9 bases stayed unmatched. Germline assignment: CDR1 MNHEY and CDR2 SVGEGT. This CDR3 is built from 16 residues.

Only a few counts were recorded for this clonotype. A much more abundant neighbour one base away suggests this may be a read error. The chain couples TRBV20-1 to TRBJ2-1, with 7 nucleotides matching TRBD2. The end of the DNA aligns better with TRBJ2-7, so the J call may be wrong. This CDR3 is 14 amino acids long. Germline CDR1 DFQATT, CDR2 SNEGSKA (reference sequence). CDR3 in DNA: TGCAGTGCTAAAAGCGGGGTACCCTACAATGAGCAGTACTTC. Amino acids: CSAKSGVPYNEQYF.

In its sample, this clonotype was seen many times. CDR3: CASTNWGQTSTDTQYF. CDR3 nucleotide sequence: TGTGCCAGCACCAACTGGGGACAAACTAGCACAGATACGCAGTATTTT. The chain has TRBV12-3 or TRBV12-4 and TRBJ2-3; weak D call: TRBD1 (6 bases). V was trimmed by 7 bases and J by 0 bases, leaving 17 bases between them. CDR3 length equals 16 residues.